This T cell receptor beta chain was sequenced in a study of blood T cell repertoires in COVID-19. Clinical history as reported by participants underpinned cohort assignment. V lost 9 bases and J lost 7; bases outside the gene matches: 10. Germline V gives CDR1 MNHEY, CDR2 SMNVEV (reference sequence). CDR3 length: 13 residues. Sequencing was performed with immunoSEQ multiplex PCR; in TCRdb, only in-frame clones are kept and a portion is missing. The table includes around 250,000 clones, around 89% detected once. The sample was PBMCs or T cells enriched from blood (not recorded which). This chain links TRBV27 with TRBJ1-2; 8 nucleotides agree with TRBD1. This clonotype originated in a woman aged 30 to 39 who had recovered from COVID-19. CDR3 in DNA: TGTGCCAGTAGGACAGGGCGGCTGGGTGGCTACACCTTC. This sequence encodes CASRTGRLGGYTF.